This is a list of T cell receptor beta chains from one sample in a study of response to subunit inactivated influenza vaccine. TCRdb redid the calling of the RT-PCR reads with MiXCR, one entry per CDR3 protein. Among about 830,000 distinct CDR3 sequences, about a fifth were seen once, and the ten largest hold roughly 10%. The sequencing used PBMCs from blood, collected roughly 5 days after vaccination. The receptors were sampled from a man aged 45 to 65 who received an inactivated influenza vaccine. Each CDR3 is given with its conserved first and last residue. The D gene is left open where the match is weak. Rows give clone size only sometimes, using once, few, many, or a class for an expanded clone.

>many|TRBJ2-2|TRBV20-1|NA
CSAVKSAAAGELFF
TGCAGTGCCGTGAAGTCGGCCGCGGCCGGGGAGCTGTTTTTT
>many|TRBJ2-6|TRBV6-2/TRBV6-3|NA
CASSYSRDRLGSRGANVLTF
TGTGCCAGCAGTTACTCGAGGGACAGACTAGGATCGCGTGGGGCCAACGTCCTGACTTTC
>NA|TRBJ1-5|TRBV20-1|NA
CSATINRNQPQHF
TGCAGTGCTACGATTAACCGCAATCAGCCCCAGCATTTT
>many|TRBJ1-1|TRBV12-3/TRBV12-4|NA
CASSKLAVAEAFF
TGTGCCAGCAGTAAACTAGCGGTCGCTGAAGCTTTCTTT
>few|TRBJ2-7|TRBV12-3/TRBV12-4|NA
CASRQTGEQYF
TGTGCCAGCAGACAGACGGGAGAGCAGTACTTC
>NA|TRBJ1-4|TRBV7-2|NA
CASSLRDGSEKLFF
TGTGCCAGCAGCTTGCGGGACGGAAGTGAAAAACTGTTTTTT
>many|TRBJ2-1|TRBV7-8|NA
CASSFGATSSYNEQFF
TGTGCCAGCAGCTTCGGGGCTACCAGCTCCTACAATGAGCAGTTCTTC
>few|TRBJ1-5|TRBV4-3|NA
CASSQDGANQPQHF
TGCGCCAGCAGCCAAGATGGGGCTAATCAGCCCCAGCATTTT
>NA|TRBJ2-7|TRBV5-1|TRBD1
CASSLWDREEEQYF
TGCGCCAGCAGCTTGTGGGACAGGGAAGAAGAGCAGTACTTC
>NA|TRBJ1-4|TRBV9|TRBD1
CASSVGPTGVREKLFF
TGTGCCAGCAGCGTGGGACCGACAGGGGTTCGCGAAAAACTGTTTTTT
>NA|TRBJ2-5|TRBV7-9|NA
CASSRTQGEGYF
TGTGCCAGCAGCAGAACCCAGGGAGAGGGGTACTTC
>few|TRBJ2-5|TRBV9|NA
CASSVDLGETQYF
TGTGCCAGCAGCGTAGATCTTGGGGAGACCCAGTACTTC
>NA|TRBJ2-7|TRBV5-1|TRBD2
CASSFLAGDSYEQYF
TGCGCCAGCAGCTTTCTAGCGGGGGACTCCTACGAGCAGTACTTC
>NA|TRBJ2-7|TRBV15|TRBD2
CATSRILAGGPTYEQYF
TGTGCCACCAGCAGAATTCTAGCGGGGGGTCCCACCTACGAGCAGTACTTC
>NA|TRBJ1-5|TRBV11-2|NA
CASSLHAQGNQPQHF
TGTGCCAGCAGCTTACACGCTCAGGGAAATCAGCCCCAGCATTTT
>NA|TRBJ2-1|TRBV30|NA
CACPTAGTYNEQFF
TGTGCCTGCCCTACCGCGGGGACCTACAATGAGCAGTTCTTC
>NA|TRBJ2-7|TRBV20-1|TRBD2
CSARAMVAGGPYEQYF
TGCAGTGCTCGCGCTATGGTCGCGGGAGGGCCATACGAGCAGTACTTC
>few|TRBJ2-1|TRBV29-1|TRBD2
CSVGNSGYNEQFF
TGCAGCGTTGGAAATAGCGGGTACAATGAGCAGTTCTTC
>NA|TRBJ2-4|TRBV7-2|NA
CASSLGSGAMGIQYF
TGTGCCAGCAGCTTAGGGTCGGGAGCGATGGGCATTCAGTACTTC
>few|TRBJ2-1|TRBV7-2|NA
CASSFGASYEQFF
TGTGCCAGCAGCTTCGGAGCAAGCTATGAGCAGTTCTTC
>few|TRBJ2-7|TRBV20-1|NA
CSARVGSGYEQYF
TGCAGTGCTAGAGTGGGTAGCGGCTACGAGCAGTACTTC
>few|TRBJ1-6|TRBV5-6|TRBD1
CASSPWTGGSSPLHF
TGTGCCAGCAGCCCCTGGACAGGGGGCAGTTCACCCCTCCACTTT
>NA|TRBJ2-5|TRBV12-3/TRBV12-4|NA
CASSLAVGLQETQYF
TGTGCCAGCAGTTTAGCGGTTGGGCTCCAAGAGACCCAGTACTTC
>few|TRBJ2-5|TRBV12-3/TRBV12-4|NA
CASSSGSETQYF
TGTGCCAGCAGTTCGGGGTCGGAGACCCAGTACTTC
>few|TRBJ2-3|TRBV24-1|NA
CATSDSDFSQADTQYF
TGTGCCACCAGTGATTCGGACTTCTCCCAGGCAGATACGCAGTATTTT
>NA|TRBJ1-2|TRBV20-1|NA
CTPLPDTTINYGYTF
TGCACCCCTCTCCCCGACACAACTATTAACTATGGCTACACCTTC
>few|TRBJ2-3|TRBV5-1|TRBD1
CASSQGQLTSTDTQYF
TGCGCCAGCAGCCAGGGACAGCTCACTAGCACAGATACGCAGTATTTT
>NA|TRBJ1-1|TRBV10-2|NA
CASSTRVEAFF
TGCGCCAGTTCTACCCGGGTCGAAGCTTTCTTT
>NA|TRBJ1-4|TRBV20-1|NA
CSASPLNEKLFF
TGCAGTGCTAGTCCACTGAATGAAAAACTGTTTTTT
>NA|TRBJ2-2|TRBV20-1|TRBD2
CSAKGLGTSGETTGELFF
TGCAGTGCTAAAGGACTCGGGACTAGCGGGGAAACCACCGGGGAGCTGTTTTTT
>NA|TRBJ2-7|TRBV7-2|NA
CASTTRTLPYEQYF
TGTGCCAGCACCACAAGAACCCTTCCCTACGAGCAGTACTTC
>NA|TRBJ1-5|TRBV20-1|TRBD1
CSALDRVDQPQHF
TGCAGTGCTTTGGACAGGGTGGATCAGCCCCAGCATTTT
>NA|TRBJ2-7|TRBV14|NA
CASSPGVGSVSYEQYF
TGTGCCAGCAGCCCCGGCGTAGGCAGCGTCTCCTACGAGCAGTACTTC
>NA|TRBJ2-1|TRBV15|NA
CATSGVVTRIYEQFF
TGTGCCACCAGCGGCGTGGTGACCCGCATTTATGAGCAGTTCTTC
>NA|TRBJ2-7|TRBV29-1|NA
CSVSAGTVYEQYF
TGCAGCGTTTCGGCGGGGACAGTCTACGAGCAGTACTTC
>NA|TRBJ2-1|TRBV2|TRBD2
CASSDTPGTSGYNEQFF
TGTGCCAGCAGCGACACCCCGGGGACTAGCGGTTACAATGAGCAGTTCTTC
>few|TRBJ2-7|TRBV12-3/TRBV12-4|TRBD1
CASSLRQGLKMREQYF
TGTGCCAGCAGTTTAAGACAGGGCTTGAAAATGCGCGAGCAGTACTTC
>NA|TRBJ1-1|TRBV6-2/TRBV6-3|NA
CASSEGIVTEAFF
TGTGCCAGCAGTGAGGGGATCGTCACTGAAGCTTTCTTT
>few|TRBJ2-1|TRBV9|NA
CASSERPARQGEQFF
TGTGCCAGCAGCGAGAGACCCGCGAGGCAGGGGGAGCAGTTCTTC
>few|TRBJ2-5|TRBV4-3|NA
CASSYNLGNPGETQYF
TGCGCCAGCAGCTACAACCTAGGCAATCCGGGAGAGACCCAGTACTTC
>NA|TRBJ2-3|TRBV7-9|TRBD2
CASSLPRAGGPTDTQYF
TGTGCCAGCAGCTTACCGCGAGCGGGAGGGCCAACAGATACGCAGTATTTT
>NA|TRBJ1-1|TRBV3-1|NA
CASSQGRGVSEAFF
TGTGCCAGCAGCCAAGGGAGGGGGGTAAGTGAAGCTTTCTTT
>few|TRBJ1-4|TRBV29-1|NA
CSVAQGDEKLFF
TGCAGCGTTGCTCAGGGCGACGAAAAACTGTTTTTT
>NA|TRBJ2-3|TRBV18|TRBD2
CASSPISDAGGMRTDTQYF
TGTGCCAGCTCACCAATTTCAGACGCGGGAGGGATGAGGACAGATACGCAGTATTTT
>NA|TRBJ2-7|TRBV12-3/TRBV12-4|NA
CASSRTTDSLYEQYF
TGTGCCAGCAGCCGAACTACAGACAGTCTCTACGAGCAGTACTTC
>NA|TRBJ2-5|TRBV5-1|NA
CASSLERGGQETLYF
TGCGCCAGCAGCTTGGAAAGGGGAGGCCAAGAGACCCTGTACTTC
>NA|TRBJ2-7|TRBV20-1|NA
CSAFDRRGVRLYEQYF
TGCAGTGCCTTCGACAGGAGGGGAGTCCGACTCTACGAGCAGTACTTC
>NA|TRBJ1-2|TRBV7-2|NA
CASSLDGRNYGYTF
TGTGCCAGCAGCTTAGATGGCCGGAACTATGGCTACACCTTC
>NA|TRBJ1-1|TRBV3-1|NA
CASSQFGGTEAFF
TGTGCCAGCAGCCAGTTCGGGGGTACTGAAGCTTTCTTT
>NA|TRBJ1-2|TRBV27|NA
CASRRAGDGYTF
TGTGCCAGCAGAAGGGCAGGGGATGGCTACACCTTC
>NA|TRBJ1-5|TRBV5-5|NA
CASSLSPGGNQPQHF
TGTGCCAGCAGCTTGAGTCCCGGGGGCAATCAGCCCCAGCATTTT
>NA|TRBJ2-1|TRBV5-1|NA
CASSTSGLGSSYNEQFF
TGCGCCAGCAGCACCTCAGGTCTGGGGAGCTCCTACAATGAGCAGTTCTTC
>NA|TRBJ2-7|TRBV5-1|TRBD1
CASTDAGTGGAEQYF
TGCGCCAGCACTGATGCCGGGACAGGGGGCGCCGAGCAGTACTTC
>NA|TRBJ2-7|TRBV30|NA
CAWSPAYEQYF
TGTGCCTGGAGTCCTGCCTACGAGCAGTACTTC